The 8 T cell receptor beta chains reported below all come from one sample, sequenced in a study of T cells after yellow fever vaccination. MiXCR, run by TCRdb on the 5' RACE reads, gives a single entry per CDR3 protein. The table has 280,000 or so distinct CDR3 sequences, approximately 8% seen once. The source was CD4+ T cells sorted from PBMCs, collected 5 days after the yellow fever booster vaccination. Source of these receptors: a man in his late teens or twenties who received the YFV17D yellow fever vaccine.

The rearrangement joins TRBV12-3 or TRBV12-4 to TRBJ1-5; TRBD1 aligns across 7 bases. CDR3 length: 14 amino acids. Losses at the gene ends were 1 base for V and 7 bases for J; bases not matched to a gene: 4. Here the CDR3 DNA reads TGTGCCAGCAGTTTAGGAGGGGGCGGCCAGCCCCAGCATTTT. It specifies CASSLGGGGQPQHF.

The chain has TRBV3-1 and TRBJ1-3; D unresolved. The CDR3 spans 13 residues. V dropped 4 bases and J dropped 4 bases, with 8 bases sitting between them. Germline V lookup: CDR1 LGHDT, CDR2 YNNKEL (reference sequence). The DNA of the CDR3 is TGTGCCAGCAGCCCCTATTCGGGAAACACCATATATTTT. This translates into CASSPYSGNTIYF.

This clonotype was recorded a few times. The rearrangement joins TRBV7-2 to TRBJ2-2; 8 nucleotides align to TRBD1. CDR1 is SGHTA and CDR2 is FQGNSA in the germline V gene. The CDR3 totals 13 residues. With 4 bases clipped from V and 10 bases from J, the junction kept 5 bases outside the gene matches. CDR3 bases: TGTGCCAGCAGCTATGGACAGGGAGTGGAGCTGTTTTTT. This gives the protein CASSYGQGVELFF.

The chain couples TRBV7-8 to TRBJ2-7; D gene uncertain. Germline V gene data show CDR1 as SGHVS and CDR2 as FQNEAQ. CDR3 size: 11 residues. The V end lost 6 bases, the J end lost 4 bases, and 7 bases lay between the germline ends. DNA for the CDR3: TGTGCCAGCAGTAGGCGATACGAGCAGTACGTC. Amino acids: CASSRRYEQYV.

In this sample, this clonotype turned up many times. This chain connects TRBV12-3 or TRBV12-4 to TRBJ2-3, with D tentatively TRBD2 (6 bases). The V end lost 5 bases, the J end lost 6 bases, and 15 bases lay between the germline ends. The CDR3 covers 14 residues. DNA of the CDR3: TGTGCCAGCAGTCTCGGGACTCTTAGGGATACGCAGTATTTT. This gives the protein CASSLGTLRDTQYF.

This chain uses TRBV28 with TRBJ2-3; a possible D gene is TRBD1 (6 bases). This CDR3 is built from 16 residues. The germline V gene has CDR1 MDHEN and CDR2 SYDVKM. Trimming took 7 bases from V and 6 from J, leaving 23 bases between them. DNA of the CDR3: TGTGCCAGCAAAAAACTCAGGTCGGACAGATTGGATACGCAGTATTTT. Amino acids: CASKKLRSDRLDTQYF.

Points on this clonotype: One end of the junction varies from germline; a read error may be responsible. The genes are TRBV4-2 and TRBJ2-1, with a weak D call TRBD2 (5 bases). This CDR3 region has 15 residues. CDR1 LGHNA and CDR2 YNFKEQ come from the germline V gene. Here the CDR3 reads CASTQSGGPYNEQFF. The CDR3 bases are TGTGCCAGCACCCAATCCGGCGGGCCCTACAATGAGCAGTTCTTC.

This chain uses TRBV10-3 with TRBJ1-2; D gene unclear. The CDR3 length is 15 residues. Trimming removed 10 bases at V and 3 bases at J, with 21 bases between. Per germline, CDR1 ENHRY and CDR2 SYGVKD. This chain's CDR3 is CATTRRTKQDYGYTF. The CDR3 nucleotides are TGTGCCACTACTCGTCGTACTAAGCAAGACTATGGCTACACCTTC.